The 8 T cell receptor beta chains given below trace back to one sample, sequenced in a study of T cell repertoires in cytomegalovirus infection. Their cognate antigens are unknown. TCRdb called the reads again in MiXCR, with one record for every CDR3 protein. Of about 830,000 distinct CDR3 sequences in the sample, 30% to 35% were seen once. The sample here was cultured CD8+ T cells from PBMCs, taken from culture after CMV antigen stimulation. These receptors were obtained from a human donor in good health (CMV status not recorded). Some clones in this sample may be carry-over from other donors' samples.

As DNA, the CDR3 is TGCAGCGCCCGAGGTGACAGCCAGGGAGATACGCAGTATTTT. Its protein is CSARGDSQGDTQYF. The chain combines TRBV29-1 with TRBJ2-3, with D tentatively TRBD1 (5 bases). Germline V gene lookup returns CDR1 SQVTM and CDR2 ANQGSEA. The V end lost 7 bases, the J end lost 5 bases, and 19 bases lay between the germline ends. This CDR3 contains 14 residues.

The genes are TRBV19 and TRBJ2-4; D gene uncertain. Trimming took off 1 base at V and 7 bases at J, with 11 bases between the two ends. Germline V gene data show CDR1 as LNHDA and CDR2 as SQIVND (reference sequence). This CDR3 is built from 14 residues. CDR3: CASSIGQIGNIQYF. CDR3 in DNA: TGTGCCAGTAGTATAGGGCAAATCGGGAACATTCAGTACTTC.

The chain carries TRBV15 and TRBJ1-5, with D possibly TRBD1 on 5 matching bases. This CDR3 has 16 residues. In germline, CDR1 is LNHNV, CDR2 YYDKDF (reference sequence). The V end lost 5 bases, the J end lost 4 bases, and 18 bases lay between the germline ends. The DNA of the CDR3 is TGTGCCACCAGCGCCGGGGCAGTGGGACGAAATCAGCCCCAGCATTTT. Amino acid sequence: CATSAGAVGRNQPQHF.

This clonotype turned up a few times. The genes are TRBV24-1 and TRBJ2-1, with 7 bases fitting TRBD1. This CDR3 has 17 residues. Germline V CDR1 and CDR2: KGHDR, SFDVKD. Germline trimming cut 6 bases from V and 1 base from J; bases unmatched to any gene: 11. The CDR3 is CATSTRQGPGSYNEQFF. The CDR3 nucleotides read TGTGCCACCAGTACCCGACAGGGCCCAGGGTCCTACAATGAGCAGTTCTTC.

The chain uses TRBV7-9 and TRBJ1-2; D is unclear. Trimming took off 5 bases at V and 4 bases at J, with 17 bases between the two ends. This CDR3 has 15 residues. Per the germline V gene, CDR1 is SEHNR and CDR2 is FQNEAQ (reference sequence). The CDR3 reads CASSRLVPGIYGYTF. Written as DNA, the CDR3 is TGTGCCAGCAGCCGGTTGGTACCGGGGATCTATGGCTACACCTTC.

The chain carries TRBV20-1 and TRBJ2-1; D is ambiguous. From germline, CDR1 is DFQATT and CDR2 SNEGSKA (reference sequence). Trimming cost V 6 bases and J 0 bases, with 15 bases left between them. CDR3 length equals 15 residues. The chain's CDR3 is CSARSSPSSYNEQFF. Written as DNA, the CDR3 is TGCAGTGCGAGAAGTTCACCGAGCTCCTACAATGAGCAGTTCTTC.

The J gene is TRBJ2-2, the V gene TRBV7-6; D is tentatively TRBD1 or TRBD2 (5 bases each). Germline CDR1 SGHVS, CDR2 FNYEAQ. Trimming took off 5 bases at V and 2 bases at J, with 12 bases between the two ends. The CDR3 sequence is 15 residues long. The CDR3 DNA is TGTGCCAGCAGCCCCCCGGGGCCAAACACCGGGGAGCTGTTTTTT. Its translation is CASSPPGPNTGELFF.

This clonotype has more than one count but fewer than ten. V and J are TRBV11-1 and TRBJ2-1; no firm D call. V gave up 0 bases and J gave up 8 bases, with 17 bases separating them. This CDR3 comprises 16 residues. Germline V gene lookup returns CDR1 SGHAT and CDR2 FQDESV (reference sequence). Here the CDR3 reads CASSLAARTHGDEQFF. The CDR3 nucleotides read TGTGCCAGCAGCTTAGCGGCCAGGACCCACGGAGATGAGCAGTTCTTC.